This T cell receptor (beta chain) was captured by sequencing in a study of control samples from healthy donors and cancer patients. Assay: immunoSEQ multiplex PCR; the TCRdb copy retains only in-frame clones and omits some. The profile shows 120,000 or so clones, roughly 87% of them singletons. The count of this clone is one. Sequences were obtained from blood. The TCR sequence derives from a man in his forties or fifties in good health.

CDR3 coding DNA: TGTGCCAGCAGCGCCAGTGGGGCCCGAACTGAAGCTTTCTTT. It translates to CASSASGARTEAFF. V usage is TRBV9 and J usage is TRBJ1-1; D might be TRBD1 (5 bases). Germline lookup yields CDR1 SGDLS and CDR2 YYNGEE. The CDR3 consists of 14 residues. The V end was cut by 3 bases, the J end by 5 bases, with 14 bases between. The full variable domain, completed using reference TRBV9 and TRBJ1-1, is DSGVTQTPKHLITATGQRVTLRCSPRSGDLSVYWYQQSLDQGLQFLIQYYNGEERAKGNILERFSAQQFPDLHSELNLSSLELGDSALYFCASSASGARTEAFFGQGTRLTVV.